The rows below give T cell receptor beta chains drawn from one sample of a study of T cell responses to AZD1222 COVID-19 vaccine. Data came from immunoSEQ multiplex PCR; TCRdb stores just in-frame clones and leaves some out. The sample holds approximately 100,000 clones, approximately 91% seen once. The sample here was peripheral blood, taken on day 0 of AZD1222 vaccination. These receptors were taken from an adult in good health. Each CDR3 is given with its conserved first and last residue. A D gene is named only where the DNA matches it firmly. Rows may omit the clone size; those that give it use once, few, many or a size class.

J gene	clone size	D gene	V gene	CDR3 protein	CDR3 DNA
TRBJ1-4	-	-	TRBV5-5	CASSSQDWGREKLFF	TGTGCCAGCAGCTCCCAGGACTGGGGGAGGGAAAAACTGTTTTTT
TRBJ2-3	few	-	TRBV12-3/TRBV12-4	CASRRWDTQYF	TGTGCCAGCAGAAGGTGGGATACGCAGTATTTT
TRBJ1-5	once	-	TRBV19	CASRVKQQPQHF	TGTGCCAGTCGGGTGAAACAACAGCCCCAGCATTTT
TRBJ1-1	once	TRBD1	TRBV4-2	CASSRSGTGMNTEAFF	TGTGCCAGCAGCCGTTCCGGGACAGGGATGAACACTGAAGCTTTCTTT
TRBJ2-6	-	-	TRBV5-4	CASSFRQMLLSGANVLTF	TGTGCCAGCAGCTTCCGCCAGATGTTGCTCTCTGGGGCCAACGTCCTGACTTTC
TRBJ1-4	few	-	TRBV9	CASSEAGTNEKLFF	TGTGCCAGCAGCGAAGCGGGGACTAATGAAAAACTGTTTTTT
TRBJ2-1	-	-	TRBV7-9	CASSLGRLGQYNEQFF	TGTGCCAGCAGCTTAGGGCGATTGGGCCAATACAATGAGCAGTTCTTC
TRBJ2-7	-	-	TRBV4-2	CASSQVGSYEQYF	TGTGCCAGCAGCCAAGTGGGGAGCTACGAGCAGTACTTC
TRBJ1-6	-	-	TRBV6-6	CASSPRGGSSYNSPLHF	TGTGCCAGCAGTCCAAGGGGAGGGAGCTCCTATAATTCACCCCTCCACTTT
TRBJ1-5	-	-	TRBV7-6	CASSRTVNQPQHF	TGTGCCAGCAGCCGGACTGTGAATCAGCCCCAGCATTTT
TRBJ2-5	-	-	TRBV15	CATSRGGTETQYF	TGTGCCACCAGCAGAGGAGGGACAGAGACCCAGTACTTC
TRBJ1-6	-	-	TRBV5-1	CASSLASVTGPLHF	TGCGCCAGCAGCTTGGCGTCAGTGACAGGACCCCTCCACTTT
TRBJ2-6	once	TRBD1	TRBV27	CASSLRTGTSGANVLTF	TGTGCCAGCAGTTTAAGGACAGGGACCTCTGGGGCCAACGTCCTGACTTTC
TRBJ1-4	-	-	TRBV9	CASSGNSGGRWGEKLFF	TGTGCCAGCAGCGGAAATTCGGGGGGCAGGTGGGGTGAAAAACTGTTTTTT
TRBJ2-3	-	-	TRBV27	CASSLADTQYF	TGTGCCAGCAGTTTAGCAGATACGCAGTATTTT
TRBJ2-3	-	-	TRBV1	CTSSRHWTSGITDTQYF	TGCACCAGCAGCCGGCATTGGACTAGCGGGATTACAGATACGCAGTATTTT
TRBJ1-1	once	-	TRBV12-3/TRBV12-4	CATSQGSGTEAFF	TGTGCCACTTCACAGGGTTCAGGCACTGAAGCTTTCTTT
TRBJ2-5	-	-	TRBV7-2	CASSHSGTQYF	TGTGCCAGCAGCCACTCCGGGACCCAGTACTTC
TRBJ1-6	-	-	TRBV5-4	CASSHGKAYNSPLHF	TGTGCCAGCAGCCACGGAAAGGCCTATAATTCACCCCTCCACTTT
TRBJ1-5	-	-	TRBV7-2	CASSDFGQPQHF	TGTGCCAGCAGCGATTTTGGTCAGCCCCAGCATTTT
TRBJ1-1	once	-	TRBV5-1	CASSLAGANTEAFF	TGCGCCAGCAGCTTGGCAGGAGCGAACACTGAAGCTTTCTTT
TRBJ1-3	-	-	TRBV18	CASSPNGHTIYF	TGTGCCAGCTCACCAAACGGGCACACCATATATTTT
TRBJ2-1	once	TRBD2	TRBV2	CASSKGLAGVDEQFF	TGTGCCAGCAGTAAGGGACTAGCGGGAGTAGATGAGCAGTTCTTC
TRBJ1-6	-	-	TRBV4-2	CASSQARAAPLHF	TGTGCCAGCAGCCAAGCTCGGGCGGCTCCCCTCCACTTT
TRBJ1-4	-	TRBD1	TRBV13	CASSSRTGGEKLFF	TGTGCCAGCAGCTCCCGGACAGGGGGCGAAAAACTGTTTTTT
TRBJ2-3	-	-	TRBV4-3	CASSQDLGDTQYF	TGCGCCAGCAGCCAAGATCTGGGGGATACGCAGTATTTT
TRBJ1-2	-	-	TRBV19	CASSRQDFYGYTF	TGTGCCAGTAGTAGACAGGATTTCTATGGCTACACCTTC
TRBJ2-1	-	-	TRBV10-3	CAISESKGRYNEQFF	TGTGCCATCAGTGAGTCGAAAGGCCGCTACAATGAGCAGTTCTTC
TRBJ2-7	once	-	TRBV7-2	CASSLTGIAGPNEQYF	TGTGCCAGCAGCTTAACAGGGATTGCCGGACCGAACGAGCAGTACTTC
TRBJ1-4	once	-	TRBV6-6	CASRGRAGEKLFF	TGTGCCAGCAGAGGGAGGGCTGGGGAAAAACTGTTTTTT
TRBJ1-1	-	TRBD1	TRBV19	CASSRDRTSSEAFF	TGTGCCAGTAGTCGGGACAGAACTTCTTCTGAAGCTTTCTTT
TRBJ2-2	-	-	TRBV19	CASETGNTGELFF	TGTGCCAGCGAGACAGGGAACACCGGGGAGCTGTTTTTT
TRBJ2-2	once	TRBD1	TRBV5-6	CASSLRDSAKTGELFF	TGTGCCAGCAGCTTGCGGGACAGCGCAAAAACCGGGGAGCTGTTTTTT
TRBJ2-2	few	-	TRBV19	CASRLGGPGELFF	TGTGCCAGTAGGCTCGGGGGTCCCGGGGAGCTGTTTTTT
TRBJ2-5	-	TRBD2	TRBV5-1	CASSLWGIGTSGSGETQYF	TGCGCCAGCAGCTTGTGGGGGATAGGGACTAGCGGGAGCGGAGAGACCCAGTACTTC
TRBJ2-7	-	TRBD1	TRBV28	CASSLIQGAKEQYF	TGTGCCAGCAGTCTTATACAGGGGGCGAAGGAGCAGTACTTC
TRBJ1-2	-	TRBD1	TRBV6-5	CASLSWGQGFFSTF	TGTGCCAGCCTTAGTTGGGGACAGGGTTTTTTCTCCACCTTC
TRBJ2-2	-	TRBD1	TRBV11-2	CASSPPGQQNTGELFF	TGTGCCAGCAGCCCCCCGGGACAGCAAAACACCGGGGAGCTGTTTTTT
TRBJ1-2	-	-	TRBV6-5	CASSPAGVYGYTF	TGTGCCAGCAGCCCCGCAGGGGTCTATGGCTACACCTTC
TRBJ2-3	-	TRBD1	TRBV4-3	CASSQYRGQTDTQYF	TGCGCCAGCAGCCAGTACAGGGGGCAGACAGATACGCAGTATTTT
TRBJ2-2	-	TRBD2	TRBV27	CASSLWGFSGTNTGELFF	TGTGCCAGCAGTTTATGGGGCTTTAGCGGGACGAACACCGGGGAGCTGTTTTTT